This T cell receptor beta chain was retrieved from a study of T cells in localized non-small cell lung cancer. General study results and limits: Greater T cell density in blood accompanied longer overall survival. The study found T cell clonality highest in uninvolved adjacent lung, above tumor. Detection in adjacent lung was observed for a median approximately 52 of the top 100 tumor clones.

Assay: immunoSEQ multiplex PCR; the TCRdb copy retains only in-frame clones and omits some. The sample yields approximately 47,000 clones, 86% seen once. This clone was seen once. Antigen specificity is unknown. The germline V gene encodes CDR1 ENHRY and CDR2 SYGVKD. CDR3 size: 16 residues. The V gene end was trimmed by 6 bases and the J gene end by 8 bases; junction bases not matched to a gene: 14. This TCR was recovered from a man aged 35-69 years with stage II lung adenocarcinoma. This chain links TRBV10-3 with TRBJ2-1; TRBD1 aligns across 9 bases. The sequences come from PBMCs, collected before any cancer treatment. CDR3 sequence reads: CAIRPGDRVRVDEQFF. CDR3 sequence (DNA): TGTGCCATCAGGCCTGGGGACAGGGTAAGGGTCGATGAGCAGTTCTTC.